This T cell receptor beta chain was retrieved from a study of blood T cell repertoires in COVID-19. Study at large: The cDNA or gDNA used as material had been derived from T cells, B-cell-depleted T cells, or PBMCs.

Authors' analysis steps: Amplification of reference gene primers was used by the study to estimate nucleated cell counts. TCRdb's table, derived via immunoSEQ multiplex PCR, lists solely in-frame clones and lacks some. D and trimming were read from the DNA, whereas the V and J calls and clone size are those reported in that table. Of about 210,000 clones detected, about 90% appear once; the ten largest clones hold around 1.5%. Trimming cost V 1 base and J 15 bases, with 13 bases left between them. Per the germline V gene, CDR1 is DFQATT and CDR2 is SNEGSKA (reference sequence). The CDR3 has 11 residues.

V gene TRBV20-1 combines with J gene TRBJ2-1; D remains unclear. The sample was peripheral blood. This TCR was recovered from a man aged 18 to 35 with active or convalescent COVID-19. CDR3 sequence (DNA): TGCAGTGCTAGAGTGGGCGATTCTCCGTTCTTC. It translates to CSARVGDSPFF.